The present T cell receptor beta chain was sequenced within a study of T cell responses to AZD1222 COVID-19 vaccine. Broader study findings: Just a handful of AZD1222 recipients were seropositive at baseline.

A note on this clone: Its matching antigen is unknown.

In germline, CDR1 is SGHNT, CDR2 YYREEE (reference sequence). This CDR3 contains 16 residues. Trimming cost V 0 bases and J 0 bases; bases outside gene matches: 3. Profiled with immunoSEQ multiplex PCR; TCRdb holds only in-frame clones, not every one. The sample includes 140,000 or so clones, approximately 92% of them seen just once. Source: peripheral blood, taken on day 0 of AZD1222 vaccination. The source is an adult in good health. The chain recombines TRBV5-4 with TRBJ2-3, with 8 positions matching TRBD2. CDR3 coding DNA: TGTGCCAGCAGCTTGGCTAGCGGGCTTAGCACAGATACGCAGTATTTT. Amino acids: CASSLASGLSTDTQYF.